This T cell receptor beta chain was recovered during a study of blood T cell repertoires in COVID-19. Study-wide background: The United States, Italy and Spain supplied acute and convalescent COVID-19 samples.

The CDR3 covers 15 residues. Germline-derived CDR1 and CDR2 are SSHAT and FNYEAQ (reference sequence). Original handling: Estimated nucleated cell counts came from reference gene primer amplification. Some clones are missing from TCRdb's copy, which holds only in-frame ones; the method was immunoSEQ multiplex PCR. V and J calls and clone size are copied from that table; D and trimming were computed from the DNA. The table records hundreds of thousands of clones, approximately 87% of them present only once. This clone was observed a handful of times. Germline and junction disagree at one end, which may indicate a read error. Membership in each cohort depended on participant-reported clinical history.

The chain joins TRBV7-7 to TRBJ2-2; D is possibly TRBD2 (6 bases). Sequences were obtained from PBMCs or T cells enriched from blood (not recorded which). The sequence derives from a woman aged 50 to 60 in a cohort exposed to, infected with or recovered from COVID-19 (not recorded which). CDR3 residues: CASSLDGSSSGELFF. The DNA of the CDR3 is TGTGCTAGCAGCTTAGACGGGAGTAGTAGCGGGGAGCTGTTTTTT.